One and the same sample provided the 21 T cell receptor beta chains below, sequenced in a study of chemoradiotherapy in HPV16-positive cancers (dated by TCRdb to 2022 to 2024). Libraries were built with the immunoSEQ multiplex PCR assay. TCRdb holds this immuneACCESS table with in-frame rearrangements only. Some clones are missing; in checked studies, unresolved V genes explain under half, and the rest has no known cause. A total of about 11,000 clones appear in this sample, 76% of them only once. Of the sample, roughly 2% falls within the top ten clones. This material was acquired from a patient who underwent chemoradiotherapy. The receptors come from a human donor with HPV-associated anogenital cancer.

This clone was seen only a few times. The CDR3 sequence is CASSGGMYNSPLHF. DNA for the CDR3: TGTGCCAGTAGTGGGGGGATGTATAATTCACCCCTCCACTTT. The V gene is TRBV19, the J gene TRBJ1-6; D perhaps matches TRBD1 (5 bases). The CDR3 has 14 residues. Trimming took off 5 bases at V and 4 bases at J, with 9 bases between the two ends. Germline V gives CDR1 LNHDA, CDR2 SQIVND (reference sequence).

This sequence joins TRBV5-6 and TRBJ2-5; D is unclear. Germline lookup yields CDR1 SGHDT and CDR2 YYEEEE. The CDR3 totals 13 residues. Trimming removed 3 bases at V and 10 bases at J, with 16 bases between. Here the CDR3 DNA reads TGTGCCAGCAGCTCGACTGGAATGACGAGCCAGTACTTC. It is translated as CASSSTGMTSQYF. Full variable domain (outside the CDR3, taken from reference TRBV5-6 and TRBJ2-5): DAGVTQSPTHLIKTRGQQVTLRCSPKSGHDTVSWYQQALGQGPQFIFQYYEEEERQRGNFPDRFSGHQFPNYSSELNVNALLLGDSALYLCASSSTGMTSQYFGPGTRLLVL.

This clone was seen only a few times. The rearrangement joins TRBV27 to TRBJ1-2, with TRBD1 matching over 8 bases. This CDR3 region has 12 residues. Germline V lookup: CDR1 MNHEY, CDR2 SMNVEV (reference sequence). After removal of 5 bases from V and 7 bases from J, the junction contained 3 bases not matched to a gene. Written as DNA, the CDR3 is TGTGCCAGCAGTCCGACAGGGGTTGGCTACACCTTC. It translates to CASSPTGVGYTF.

This chain links TRBV11-2 with TRBJ2-1; a weak D match, TRBD2 (7 bases). The CDR3 spans 15 residues. In germline, CDR1 is SGHAT, CDR2 FQNNGV. Trimming removed 0 bases at V and 10 bases at J, with 16 bases between. This CDR3 is CASSLDRWGGGEQFF. The CDR3, as DNA: TGTGCCAGCAGCTTAGATCGATGGGGGGGCGGCGAGCAGTTCTTC. The full variable domain, in which reference TRBV11-2 and TRBJ2-1 provide the parts outside the CDR3, is EAGVAQSPRYKIIEKRQSVAFWCNPISGHATLYWYQQILGQGPKLLIQFQNNGVVDDSQLPKDRFSAERLKGVDSTLKIQPAKLEDSAVYLCASSLDRWGGGEQFFGPGTRLTVL.

This clone was counted a few times. The chain has TRBV7-2 and TRBJ1-2; D unresolved. From germline, CDR1 is SGHTA and CDR2 FQGNSA. The CDR3 is 14 amino acids. Deletions cut 3 bases from V and 4 bases from J, with 12 bases between. CDR3: CASSFRSIPYGYTF. CDR3 in DNA: TGTGCCAGCAGCTTCCGGAGTATCCCCTATGGCTACACCTTC.

The J gene is TRBJ2-2, the V gene TRBV5-6; D is possibly TRBD1 or TRBD2 (5 bases each). CDR3 length: 12 residues. The germline V gene has CDR1 SGHDT and CDR2 YYEEEE. V dropped 4 bases and J dropped 8 bases, with 9 bases sitting between them. The CDR3 DNA reads TGTGCCAGCAGCCCCGGGGCGGGGGAGCTGTTTTTT. This gives the protein CASSPGAGELFF.

This clone occurred once. V is TRBV30 and J is TRBJ1-3; 9 positions agree with TRBD1. The germline V gene has CDR1 GTSNPN and CDR2 SVGIG (reference sequence). The CDR3 is 13 amino acids. Germline trimming cut 5 bases from V and 1 base from J; bases unmatched to any gene: 0. As DNA, the CDR3 is TGTGCCTGGGACAGGGGGTCTGGAAACACCATATATTTT. This encodes CAWDRGSGNTIYF.

The chain links TRBV5-5 to TRBJ1-1; no clear D gene. Germline V lookup: CDR1 SGHKS, CDR2 YYEKEE (reference sequence). The germline V and J ends were trimmed by 1 base and 0 bases, with 7 bases remaining between them. The CDR3 is made up of 14 amino acids. The CDR3: CASSLQLMNTEAFF. CDR3 bases: TGTGCCAGCAGCTTGCAATTAATGAACACTGAAGCTTTCTTT.

This clone was detected a few times. The gene calls are TRBV7-2 and TRBJ2-4, with 8 bases that match TRBD1. The germline gives CDR1 SGHTA, CDR2 FQGNSA. This CDR3 is built from 15 residues. The J segment lost 9 bases and the V segment lost 4 bases, leaving 11 bases of the junction unmatched. The CDR3 sequence: CASSSYGTGGGIQYF. CDR3 DNA sequence: TGTGCCAGCAGCTCATACGGGACAGGTGGAGGCATTCAGTACTTC.

V is TRBV5-4 and J is TRBJ2-1; possible D gene TRBD1, 5 bases. Germline loops: CDR1 SGHNT, CDR2 YYREEE (reference sequence). Trimming cost V 3 bases and J 3 bases, with 10 bases left between them. The CDR3 has 14 residues. CDR3 amino acids: CASSSTVNYNEQFF. The CDR3, as DNA: TGTGCCAGCAGCTCGACAGTTAACTACAATGAGCAGTTCTTC.

Remarks on this clone: Germline and junction disagree at one end, which may indicate a read error. CDR3 DNA: TGTGCCAGCCGATCACACAGGGACTTCGGACCGCGGTTT. It yields the protein CASRSHRDFGPRF. The rearrangement joins TRBV2 to TRBJ1-1; TRBD1 might be the D (6 bases). The CDR3 is made up of 13 amino acids. Germline CDR1 reads SNHLY; CDR2 reads FYNNEI.

This clone was detected only a few times. This sequence joins TRBV2 and TRBJ1-6, with D hard to call. CDR1 SNHLY and CDR2 FYNNEI come from the germline V gene. The CDR3 runs to 15 residues. The ends were cut back, 1 base at V and 6 bases at J, with 10 bases in the middle. CDR3 residues: CASSEGWGSNSPLHF. For the CDR3, the DNA is TGTGCCAGCAGTGAAGGTTGGGGATCTAATTCACCCCTCCACTTT.

The count of this clone is one. This chain uses TRBV7-9 with TRBJ1-2; D is unresolved. Germline V gives CDR1 SEHNR, CDR2 FQNEAQ (reference sequence). The CDR3 is 13 residues long. V lost 4 bases and J 4 bases, leaving 10 bases between the germline ends. The CDR3 DNA sequence: TGTGCCAGCAGCTCATACACCGGCTATGGCTACACCTTC. It is translated as CASSSYTGYGYTF.

The J gene is TRBJ2-3, the V gene TRBV5-5, with TRBD2 as a possible D gene (5 bases). The CDR3 totals 14 residues. Trimming removed 4 bases from V and 2 bases from J, with 11 bases in between. Germline loops: CDR1 SGHKS, CDR2 YYEKEE (reference sequence). The chain's CDR3 is CASSPRDLTDTQYF. The CDR3, as DNA: TGTGCCAGCAGCCCTCGGGATCTCACAGATACGCAGTATTTT.

The chain joins TRBV5-6 to TRBJ2-3, with D perhaps matching TRBD2 (5 bases). V was pared by 3 bases and J by 4 bases, with 15 bases between. Germline assignment: CDR1 SGHDT and CDR2 YYEEEE. This CDR3 has 15 residues. The CDR3 here is CASSSGQRGSDTQYF. CDR3 in DNA: TGTGCCAGCAGCTCTGGGCAGCGAGGGTCAGATACGCAGTATTTT.

This clone was seen only a few times. The V and J genes are TRBV30 and TRBJ2-6; the D gene is possibly TRBD2 (6 bases). Trimming removed 0 bases at V and 2 bases at J, with 11 bases between. CDR1 is GTSNPN, CDR2 SVGIG, per germline (reference sequence). The CDR3 totals 16 residues. CDR3 protein: CAWSVWGETGANVLTF. The CDR3 DNA is TGTGCCTGGAGTGTTTGGGGGGAGACTGGGGCCAACGTCCTGACTTTC.

The rearrangement uses TRBV28 and TRBJ2-2, with D perhaps matching TRBD1 (6 bases). The V and J ends lost 3 bases and 0 bases respectively, with 11 bases between them. The CDR3 runs to 16 residues. CDR1 is MDHEN, CDR2 SYDVKM, per germline. The CDR3 reads CASSFSGEANTGELFF. DNA for the CDR3: TGTGCCAGCAGTTTTTCAGGGGAAGCGAACACCGGGGAGCTGTTTTTT.

Turning to this clone: The junction departs from the called germline gene at one end, perhaps through a read error. The rearrangement uses TRBV7-7 and TRBJ2-3; D is possibly TRBD2 (7 bases). Germline CDR1 reads SSHAT; CDR2 reads FNYEAQ (reference sequence). The CDR3 consists of 16 residues. The chain's CDR3 is CASSLGAGANSDTQYF. The CDR3 bases are TGTGCTAGCAGCCTAGGGGCGGGGGCCAACTCAGATACGCAGTATTTT.

A remark on this clone: The junction and the germline gene differ at one end; a read error may be behind it. This chain uses TRBV15 with TRBJ1-4; D gene ambiguous. CDR1 LNHNV and CDR2 YYDKDF come from the germline V gene (reference sequence). This CDR3 is 15 amino acids long. The CDR3 bases are TGTGCCACCAGCCGAGAGGTCGGCTCTGCCGAGGAACTGTTTTTT. Protein product: CATSREVGSAEELFF.

This chain uses TRBV12-2 with TRBJ2-7. TRBV12-2 is flagged as a pseudogene. CDR3 length: 17 residues. The CDR3 DNA follows: TGTGCAAGTCGCTTGGACCTGTTTGGTATTTGTCCCTACGAGCAGTACTTC. Its protein is CASRLDLFGICPYEQYF.

V and J are TRBV6-6 and TRBJ2-5; 7 nucleotides line up with TRBD2. Germline CDR1 and CDR2: MNHNY and SVGAGI (reference sequence). The CDR3 has 16 amino acids. Trimming at V came to 6 bases and at J to 0 bases, leaving 10 bases not matched to a gene. The CDR3 DNA reads as TGTGCCAGCAGCCCCGGGTGGGGGGGGTACCAAGAGACCCAGTACTTC. Protein product: CASSPGWGGYQETQYF.